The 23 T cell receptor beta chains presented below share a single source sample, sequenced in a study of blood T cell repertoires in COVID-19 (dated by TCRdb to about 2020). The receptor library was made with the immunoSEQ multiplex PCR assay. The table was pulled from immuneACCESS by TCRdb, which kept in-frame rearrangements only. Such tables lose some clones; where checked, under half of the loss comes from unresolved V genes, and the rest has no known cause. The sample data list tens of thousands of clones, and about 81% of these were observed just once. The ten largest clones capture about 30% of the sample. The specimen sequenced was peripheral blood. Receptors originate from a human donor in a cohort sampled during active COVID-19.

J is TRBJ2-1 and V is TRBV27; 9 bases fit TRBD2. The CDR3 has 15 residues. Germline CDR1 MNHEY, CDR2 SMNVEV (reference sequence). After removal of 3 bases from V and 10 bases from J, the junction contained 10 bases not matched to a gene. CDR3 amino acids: CASSFGTSLWGEQFF. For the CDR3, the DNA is TGTGCCAGCAGTTTCGGGACTAGCCTTTGGGGGGAGCAGTTCTTC.

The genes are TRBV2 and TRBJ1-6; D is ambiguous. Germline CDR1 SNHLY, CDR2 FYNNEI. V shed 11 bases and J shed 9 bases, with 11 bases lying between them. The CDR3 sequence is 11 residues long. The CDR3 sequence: CAGSIGSPLHF. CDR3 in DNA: TGTGCCGGCTCCATTGGTTCACCCCTCCACTTT.

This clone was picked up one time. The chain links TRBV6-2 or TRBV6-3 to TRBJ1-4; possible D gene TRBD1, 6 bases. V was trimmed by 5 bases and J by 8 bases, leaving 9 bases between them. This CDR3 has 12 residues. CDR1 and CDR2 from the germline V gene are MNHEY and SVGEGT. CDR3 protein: CASSPGDEKLFF. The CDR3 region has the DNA TGTGCCAGCAGTCCAGGGGACGAAAAACTGTTTTTT.

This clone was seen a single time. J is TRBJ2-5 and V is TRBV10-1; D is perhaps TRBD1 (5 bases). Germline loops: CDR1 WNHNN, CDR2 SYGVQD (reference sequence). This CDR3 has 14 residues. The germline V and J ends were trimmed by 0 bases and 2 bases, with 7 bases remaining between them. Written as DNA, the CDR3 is TGCGCCAGCAGTGAGTCGACAGCACAAGAGACCCAGTACTTC. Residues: CASSESTAQETQYF.

In DNA, the CDR3 is TGTGCCAGTAGTATGCTAGATAGGTACGAGCAGTACTTC. This sequence encodes CASSMLDRYEQYF. The rearrangement uses TRBV19 and TRBJ2-7; D ambiguous. The CDR3 sequence is 13 residues long. Trimming took off 3 bases at V and 4 bases at J, with 10 bases between the two ends. CDR1 LNHDA and CDR2 SQIVND come from the germline V gene (reference sequence).

The CDR3 nucleotides read TGTGCCAGCAGCGTAGGGGAAGGAGGGACCAATCAGCCCCAGCATTTT. This translates into CASSVGEGGTNQPQHF. The chain links TRBV9 to TRBJ1-5; tentatively, D is TRBD1 (5 bases). V was shortened by 0 bases and J by 3 bases, with 13 bases between the two germline ends. The CDR3 spans 16 residues. Germline V gene lookup returns CDR1 SGDLS and CDR2 YYNGEE.

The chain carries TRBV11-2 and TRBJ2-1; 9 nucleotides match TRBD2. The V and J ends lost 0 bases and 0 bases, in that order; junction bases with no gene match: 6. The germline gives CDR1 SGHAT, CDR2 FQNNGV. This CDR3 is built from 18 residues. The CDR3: CASSLDEAGGSSYNEQFF. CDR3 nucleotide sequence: TGTGCCAGCAGCTTAGATGAGGCGGGGGGGAGCTCCTACAATGAGCAGTTCTTC.

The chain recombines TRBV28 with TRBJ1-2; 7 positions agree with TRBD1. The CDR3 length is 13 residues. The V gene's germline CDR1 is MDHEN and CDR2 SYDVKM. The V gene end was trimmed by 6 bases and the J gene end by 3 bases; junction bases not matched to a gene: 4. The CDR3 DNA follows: TGTGCCAGCAGCCTCCAGGGGGACTATGGCTACACCTTC. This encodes CASSLQGDYGYTF.

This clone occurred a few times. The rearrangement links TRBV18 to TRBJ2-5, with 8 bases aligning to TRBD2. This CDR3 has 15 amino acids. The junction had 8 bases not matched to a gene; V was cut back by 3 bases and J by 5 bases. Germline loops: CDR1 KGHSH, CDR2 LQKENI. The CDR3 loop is CASSPPSRGAETQYF. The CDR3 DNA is TGTGCCAGCTCACCTCCGTCGCGGGGGGCGGAGACCCAGTACTTC.

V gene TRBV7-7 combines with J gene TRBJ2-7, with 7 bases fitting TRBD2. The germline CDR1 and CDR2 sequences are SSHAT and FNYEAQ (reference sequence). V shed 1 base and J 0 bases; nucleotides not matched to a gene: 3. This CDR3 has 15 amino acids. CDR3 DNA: TGTGCCAGCAGCTTAGAAGCGGGGAGCTCCTACGAGCAGTACTTC. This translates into CASSLEAGSSYEQYF.

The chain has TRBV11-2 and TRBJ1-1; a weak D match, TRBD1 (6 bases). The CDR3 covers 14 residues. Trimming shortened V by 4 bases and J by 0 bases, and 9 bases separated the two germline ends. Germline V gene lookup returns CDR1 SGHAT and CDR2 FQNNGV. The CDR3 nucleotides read TGTGCCAGCAGCTCAGACAGGTTGAACACTGAAGCTTTCTTT. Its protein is CASSSDRLNTEAFF.

CDR3: CASSLISALHF. The CDR3, as DNA: TGTGCCAGCAGCCTGATTTCGGCCCTCCACTTT. The chain uses TRBV12-3 or TRBV12-4 and TRBJ1-6; no definite D call. This CDR3 region has 11 residues. V lost 6 bases and J 14 bases, leaving 11 bases between the germline ends.

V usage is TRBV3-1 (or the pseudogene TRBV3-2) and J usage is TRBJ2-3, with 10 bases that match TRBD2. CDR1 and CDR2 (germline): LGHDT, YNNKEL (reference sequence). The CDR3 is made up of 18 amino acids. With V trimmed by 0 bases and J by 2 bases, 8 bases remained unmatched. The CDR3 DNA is TGTGCCAGCAGCCAAGATCCGGATAGCGGGGGGTCCACAGATACGCAGTATTTT. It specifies CASSQDPDSGGSTDTQYF.

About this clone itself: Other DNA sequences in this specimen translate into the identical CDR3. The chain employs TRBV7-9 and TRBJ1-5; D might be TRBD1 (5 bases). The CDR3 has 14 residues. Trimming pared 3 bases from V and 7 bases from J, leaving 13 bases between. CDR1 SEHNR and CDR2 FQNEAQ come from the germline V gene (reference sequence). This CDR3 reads CASSLVGGGQPQHF. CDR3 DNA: TGTGCCAGCAGCTTGGTGGGTGGGGGGCAGCCCCAGCATTTT.

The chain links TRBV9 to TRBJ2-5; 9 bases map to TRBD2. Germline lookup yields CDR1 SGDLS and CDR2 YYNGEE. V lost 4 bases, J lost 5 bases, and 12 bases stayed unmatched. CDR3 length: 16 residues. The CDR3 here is CASSPRLAGERETQYF. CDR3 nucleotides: TGTGCCAGCAGCCCACGGTTAGCGGGGGAAAGGGAGACCCAGTACTTC.

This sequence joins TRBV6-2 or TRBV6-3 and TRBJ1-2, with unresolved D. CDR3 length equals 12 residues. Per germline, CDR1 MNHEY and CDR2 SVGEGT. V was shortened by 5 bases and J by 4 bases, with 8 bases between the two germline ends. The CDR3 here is CASSPGLYGYTF. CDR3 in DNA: TGTGCCAGCAGTCCCGGACTCTATGGCTACACCTTC.

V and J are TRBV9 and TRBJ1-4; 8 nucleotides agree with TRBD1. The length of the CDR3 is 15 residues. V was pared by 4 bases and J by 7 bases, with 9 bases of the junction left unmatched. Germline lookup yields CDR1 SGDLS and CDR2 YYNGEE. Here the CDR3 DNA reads TGTGCCAGCAGCTCTCAGACAGGGGCAGTTGAAAAACTGTTTTTT. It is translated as CASSSQTGAVEKLFF.

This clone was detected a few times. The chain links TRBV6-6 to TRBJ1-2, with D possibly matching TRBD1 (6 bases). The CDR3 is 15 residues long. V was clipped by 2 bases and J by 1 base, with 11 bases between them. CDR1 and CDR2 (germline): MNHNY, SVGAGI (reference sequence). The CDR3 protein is CASSYPTGINYGYTF. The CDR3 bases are TGTGCCAGCAGTTACCCGACAGGAATTAACTATGGCTACACCTTC.

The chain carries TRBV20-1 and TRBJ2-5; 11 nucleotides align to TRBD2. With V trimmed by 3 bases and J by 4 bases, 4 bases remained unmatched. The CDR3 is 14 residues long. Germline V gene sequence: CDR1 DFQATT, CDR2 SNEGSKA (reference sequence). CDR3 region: CSASSGGAPETQYF. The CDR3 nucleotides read TGCAGTGCTAGTAGCGGGGGGGCCCCAGAGACCCAGTACTTC.

CDR3 nucleotides: TGTGCCAGCAGCCGTACAGAGGAAAAACTGTTTTTT. It specifies CASSRTEEKLFF. The J gene is TRBJ1-4, the V gene TRBV11-2; D is undetermined. Germline CDR1 SGHAT, CDR2 FQNNGV. The germline V and J ends were trimmed by 5 bases and 8 bases, with 9 bases remaining between them. This CDR3 region has 12 residues.

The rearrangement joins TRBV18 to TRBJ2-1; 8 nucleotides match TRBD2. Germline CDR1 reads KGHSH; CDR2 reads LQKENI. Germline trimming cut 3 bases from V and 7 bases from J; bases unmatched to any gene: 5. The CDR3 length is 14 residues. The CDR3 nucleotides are TGTGCCAGCTCACCGGGACTAGGTGGGAATGAGCAGTTCTTC. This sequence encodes CASSPGLGGNEQFF. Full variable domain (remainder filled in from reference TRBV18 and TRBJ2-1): NAGVMQNPRHLVRRRGQEARLRCSPMKGHSHVYWYRQLPEEGLKFMVYLQKENIIDESGMPKERFSAEFPKEGPSILRIQQVVRGDSAAYFCASSPGLGGNEQFFGPGTRLTVL.

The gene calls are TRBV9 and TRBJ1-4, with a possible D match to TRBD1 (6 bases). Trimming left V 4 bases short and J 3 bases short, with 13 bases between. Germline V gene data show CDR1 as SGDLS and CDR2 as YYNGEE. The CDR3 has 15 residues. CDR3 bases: TGTGCCAGCAGCCCCCGACAGGCTCCTAATGAAAAACTGTTTTTT. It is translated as CASSPRQAPNEKLFF.

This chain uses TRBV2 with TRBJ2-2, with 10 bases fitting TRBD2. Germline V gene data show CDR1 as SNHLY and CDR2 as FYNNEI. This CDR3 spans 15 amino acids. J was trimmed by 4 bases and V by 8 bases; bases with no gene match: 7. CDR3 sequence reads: CASRRGLALTGELFF. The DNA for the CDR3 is TGTGCCAGCCGGCGGGGACTAGCGCTCACCGGGGAGCTGTTTTTT. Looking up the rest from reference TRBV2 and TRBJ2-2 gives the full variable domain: EPEVTQTPSHQVTQMGQEVILRCVPISNHLYFYWYRQILGQKVEFLVSFYNNEISEKSEIFDDQFSVERPDGSNFTLKIRSTKLEDSAMYFCASRRGLALTGELFFGEGSRLTVL.